This TCR beta chain comes out of a study of spatial heterogeneity in lung cancer. Time point: sample taken at primary tumor resection. This clonotype has more than one count but fewer than ten. V lost 4 bases, J lost 0 bases, and 13 bases lay in between. Looked up from germline, CDR1 is SGHAT and CDR2 is FQNNGV. This CDR3 comprises 16 residues. Every TCR cDNA molecule bore its own unique molecular identifier. Each CDR3 protein is one row after TCRdb ran MiXCR on the 5' RACE reads. Among 30,000 to 45,000 distinct CDR3 sequences listed, under 8.5% were seen once. The chain carries TRBV11-2 and TRBJ2-1; D possibly corresponds to TRBD2 (7 bases). This TCR was recovered from a female donor with early-stage non-small cell lung cancer. The source was PBMCs, collected at surgery. CDR3 amino acids: CASSSGGAGSYNEQFF. As DNA, the CDR3 is TGTGCCAGCAGCTCTGGGGGGGCGGGCTCCTACAATGAGCAGTTCTTC.